The source of this T cell receptor beta chain is a study of cytomegalovirus exposure and HLA in healthy donors (dated 2017 in TCRdb). At the level of the whole study: In an earlier analysis of under 600 of the donors, under 300 Gb of sequence data and about 110 million unique TCR beta sequences from about 180 million T cells were reported. The study used immunosequencing to profile the T cell repertoires of 666 subjects and linked those repertoires to cytomegalovirus serostatus. Rather than drawing on any new phenotypic data, the later analysis identified candidate immune exposures from TCR beta sequences and the way those sequences occurred across donors. To study patterns of TCR occurrence, a later analysis re-analyzed previously published TCR beta repertoires from around 670 donors and added high-resolution HLA genotyping. The aim of the study was to test whether cataloging public T cell receptors could identify signatures of past pathogen exposure. An earlier analysis of roughly 580 of the donors used high-throughput TCR beta sequencing to judge whether each TCR beta V gene segment behaved as functional or pseudogenic. Among the roughly 410 genotyped donors, 81% belonged to the genetic ancestry cluster associated with self-reported Caucasian donors. Typing coverage varied by locus: 629-630 donors for A, B, C, DRB1 and DQB1; more than 500 for DQA1; nearly 610 for DPA1; roughly 470 for DPB1. In a later genetic analysis, genome-wide SNP genotypes for 398 of the 666 donors were used, and that subset was treated as a discovery cohort. HLA typing included class I and class II loci at four-digit resolution. In addition to the first cohort of roughly 700 subjects, a separate validation cohort of 120 different subjects was used. The study combined high-throughput TCR immunosequencing, statistical association of individual TCRs with disease status, and machine learning to predict cytomegalovirus infection status. Among some 400 genotyped donors of the cohort, an average of approximately 220,000 unique TCR beta nucleotide sequences was sequenced per donor, of which approximately 19% were non-productive. Alongside the repertoire data, information on donor age, sex, ethnicity and CMV serostatus was compiled. An early release covering roughly 580 HLA-typed donors comprised approximately 290 gigabases of sequencing data and tens of millions of unique TCR sequences. Several DR-DQ haplotypes were treated as single units for association and clustering because of strong linkage in the cohort. All discovery cohort repertoires had been generated using a single sequencing platform. Beyond this particular receptor, the publication reports: The authors suggested that the approach could potentially be generalized to other disease states and immunological phenotypes. The study gave a list of roughly 150 TCR beta chains associated with cytomegalovirus. The classifier was reported to diagnose cytomegalovirus status with high specificity and sensitivity in both the original and validation cohorts. A later analysis found that most CMV-associated TCR beta chains appeared HLA-restricted, with HLA associations seemingly driven largely by CMV exposure. This cohort had only TCR beta chains sequenced, and the lack of alpha or paired-chain data limited which features could be detected. A later analysis associated 16,951 TCR beta sequences with specific HLA alleles at a false discovery rate of 0.05. According to a later analysis, TCR association rates differed among HLA loci, with DRB1 alleles showing the most associated TCRs and HLA-C alleles showing the fewest. Some IMGT-functional V segments, including TRBV6-2 and TRBV6-3, could not be distinguished by the 87-base-pair reads and were therefore excluded. Linkage disequilibrium might explain the correlated functional status among segregating V segments, but an unknown experimental factor could not be ruled out. An earlier analysis of some 590 of the donors showed that most TCR beta V segments appeared in productive rearrangements either about 90% or about 30% of the time, which broadly matched IMGT annotations. A later genetic analysis associated a missense DCLRE1C variant with V-gene and J-gene trimming of TCR beta chains, and an independent cohort replicated the association. A group of highly shared sequence variants was considered likely to be a technical artifact of the sequencing pipeline. Compared with equally common non-associated chains, HLA-associated TCR beta chains in a later analysis were more clonally expanded and had lower generation probabilities. Because HLA typing was unavailable for some donors at each locus, only the typed subset was used in association tests. In a later genetic analysis, fewer N-insertions in productive TCRs were reported among donors in an Asian-associated ancestry cluster than the 666-donor mean. In a later analysis, several top co-occurrence clusters were reported to appear linked to parvovirus B19, influenza, CMV and Epstein-Barr virus. A further reported finding was that TCR beta sequences accurately predicted the HLA-A and HLA-B alleles for most subjects in the first cohort. The only immune exposure information available for the cohort was CMV serostatus. Over 15 rarely observed V segments, including chromosome 9 orphons, were excluded from the earlier analysis of 550 to 700 of the donors because counts were too low. The presence/absence analyses assumed that sequencing depth was roughly uniform across donors, and that assumption may not be true. Assigning TCR associations to individual alleles was difficult when HLA alleles, especially DR and DQ, strongly co-occurred. Most TCR sequences were observed very rarely across donors, whereas some public TCRs were present in many individuals. In vitro tests confirmed that a few of the cytomegalovirus-associated TCR beta chains recognize cytomegalovirus antigens.

Regarding this clone: Its antigen remains unidentified. There are no base qualities to consult, and no much larger clone falls within one base.

The cohort comprised fewer than 700 healthy bone marrow donors. At the time of sampling, every cohort member was nominally healthy, though immune exposures that went unrecorded were likely present. The donor was CMV seronegative and belonged to the group of over 300 seronegative cohort members. Every donor gave a peripheral blood sample, and the peripheral blood mononuclear cells from that sample were used for TCR beta sequencing. Genomic DNA extraction from the blood cell samples was performed with the Qiagen DNeasy Blood Extraction Kit. The method behind the library was the immunoSEQ multiplex PCR assay. A mixture of 60 forward primers for TCR Vbeta segments and 13 reverse primers for TCR Jbeta segments was used in the multiplex PCR. A multiplex PCR assay on genomic DNA amplified the CDR3 region of rearranged TCR beta genes. The Illumina HiSeq System was used to sequence the amplified TCR beta libraries as 87-base-pair reads. For the original study's pipeline: In a later analysis, about 80 million unique TCR beta chains were counted across the 690 or so repertoires, and approximately 11 million of these chains were shared by at least two donors. A nearest-neighbor algorithm error-corrected the raw reads and collapsed the reads into unique sequences, merging closely related sequences to remove PCR and sequencing errors. To assign V, D and J gene segments, CDR3 sequences were aligned to IMGT reference sequences. For a sequence to be retained, a match of at least six nucleotides was required to both a V gene segment and a J gene segment. A rearrangement was called productive if the CDR3 had no stop codons and remained in frame with V and J, and every other rearrangement was called non-productive. CDR3 was defined by IMGT convention, running from the second conserved V-encoded cysteine to the conserved J-encoded phenylalanine. The earlier analysis of about 620 of the donors excluded sequences that lacked an unambiguous match to a single V gene segment. An earlier analysis of 587 of the donors called V segments functional above 56.7% productive rearrangements and segregating when the between-donor standard deviation exceeded 5%. A statistical classification framework was built for diagnosing cytomegalovirus status from the catalog of TCR beta chain sequences. In a later analysis, V and J genes were assigned by comparing TCR nucleotide sequences against IMGT/GENE-DB human TR gene sequences. A later analysis assigned CDR3 sequences and most-parsimonious VDJ recombination scenarios with the TCRdist pipeline. In a later analysis, every TCR beta chain was defined by the combination of its CDR3 amino acid sequence and its V-gene family, and reads without a unique V-gene family were dropped. In a later analysis, fewer than 600 highly shared, low-generation-probability nucleotide sequences were removed to address suspected cross-contamination and a sequencing artifact. In a later analysis, a clonal expansion index for each public chain was calculated from normalized within-repertoire ranks of inferred template counts. Generation probabilities in a later analysis came from a VDJ recombination model fitted to out-of-frame rearrangements, and those results were checked against IGoR. In a later analysis, TCR-TCR, TCR-HLA and TCR-CMV co-occurrence was scored with hypergeometric tests, and a repertoire-size bias correction was applied to TCR pairs. In a later analysis, false discovery rates were estimated by permuting HLA or CMV assignments 20 times. In a later analysis, co-occurring TCRs were grouped using DBSCAN, and TCRdist sequence similarity was added for clustering within HLA-allele-positive subsets. Co-occurrence clustering excluded repertoires with fewer than 30,000 or more than 120,000 public chains, plus five with anomalous nucleotide sharing. Sourced from immuneACCESS, this table was stored by TCRdb with only in-frame sequences that have V and J called. A share of the clones is absent; for the studies checked, an unresolved V gene accounts for under half, and the remainder has no known explanation. V, J and clone size are taken as reported in that table, and D and trimming were inferred from the DNA itself. This sample gives over 200,000 clones in total; roughly 79% of them show up just once. The ten largest clones add up to roughly 0.58% of the sample.

Trimming costs V 1 base and J 3 bases, and their ends lie 9 bases apart. From cysteine to phenylalanine, the CDR3 is 14 amino acids long. Only the CDR3 region is kept as DNA, spanning 42 bases read in frame from base 1. CDR1 is given as SEHNR and CDR2 as FQNEAQ, both from the germline V gene (reference sequence). The source of this sequence is a woman aged 40 to 55 in good health and CMV-seronegative. The sequence is built from TRBV7-9 and TRBJ1-1; TRBD1 could be the D gene, as 5 bases match. The sample was PBMCs. In nucleotide form, the sequence is TGTGCCAGCAGCTTAGGGGGGGGAGACACTGAAGCTTTCTTT. The encoded protein is CASSLGGGDTEAFF.